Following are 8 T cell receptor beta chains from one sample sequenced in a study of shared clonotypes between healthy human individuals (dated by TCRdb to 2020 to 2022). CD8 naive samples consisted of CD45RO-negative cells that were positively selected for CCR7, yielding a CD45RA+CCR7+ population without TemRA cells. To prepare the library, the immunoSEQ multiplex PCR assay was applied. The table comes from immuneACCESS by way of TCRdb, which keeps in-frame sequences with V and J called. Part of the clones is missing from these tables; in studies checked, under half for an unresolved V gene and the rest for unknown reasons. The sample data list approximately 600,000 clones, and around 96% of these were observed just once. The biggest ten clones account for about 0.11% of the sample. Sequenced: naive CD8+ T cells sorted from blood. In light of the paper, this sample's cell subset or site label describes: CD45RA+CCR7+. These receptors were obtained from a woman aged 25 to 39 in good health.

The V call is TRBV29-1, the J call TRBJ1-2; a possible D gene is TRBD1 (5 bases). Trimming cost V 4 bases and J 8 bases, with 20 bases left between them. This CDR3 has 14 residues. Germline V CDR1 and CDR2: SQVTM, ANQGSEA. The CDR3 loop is CSVGEGAGLEGYTF. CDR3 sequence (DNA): TGCAGCGTTGGGGAGGGTGCGGGGCTGGAGGGCTACACCTTC.

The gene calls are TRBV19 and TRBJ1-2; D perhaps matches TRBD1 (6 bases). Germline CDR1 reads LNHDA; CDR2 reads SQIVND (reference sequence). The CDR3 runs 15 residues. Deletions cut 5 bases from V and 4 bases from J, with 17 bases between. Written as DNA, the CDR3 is TGTGCCAGTAGTCCTCCGGGGGGGCGCGGCTATGGCTACACCTTC. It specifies CASSPPGGRGYGYTF.

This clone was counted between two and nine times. The CDR3 loop reads CASSQTGGEQYF. CDR3 sequence (DNA): TGTGCCAGCAGCCAAACAGGGGGTGAGCAGTACTTC. This sequence joins TRBV7-9 and TRBJ2-7; TRBD1 agrees at 8 bases. CDR3 length equals 12 residues. Per germline, CDR1 SEHNR and CDR2 FQNEAQ (reference sequence). The V and J ends lost 5 bases and 7 bases, in that order; junction bases with no gene match: 4.

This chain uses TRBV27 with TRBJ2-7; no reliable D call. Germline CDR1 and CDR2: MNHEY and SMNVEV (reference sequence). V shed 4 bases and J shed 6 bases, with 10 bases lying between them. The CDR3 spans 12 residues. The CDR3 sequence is CASSSGWTEQYF. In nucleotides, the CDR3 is TGTGCCAGCAGTTCAGGTTGGACCGAGCAGTACTTC.

This CDR3 is CASSEVVAGGSGELFF. The CDR3 DNA follows: TGTGCCAGCAGCGAAGTTGTGGCAGGGGGCTCAGGGGAGCTGTTTTTT. This sequence joins TRBV7-9 and TRBJ2-2; 8 nucleotides match TRBD1. CDR1 and CDR2 from the germline V gene are SEHNR and FQNEAQ (reference sequence). Trimming at V came to 5 bases and at J to 8 bases, leaving 13 bases not matched to a gene. CDR3 length: 16 amino acids.

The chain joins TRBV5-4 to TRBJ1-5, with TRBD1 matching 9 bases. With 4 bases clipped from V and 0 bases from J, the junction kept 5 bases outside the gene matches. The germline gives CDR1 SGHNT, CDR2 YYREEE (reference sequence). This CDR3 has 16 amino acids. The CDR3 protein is CASSVDRGFSNQPQHF. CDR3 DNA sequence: TGTGCCAGCAGCGTCGACAGGGGGTTTAGCAATCAGCCCCAGCATTTT. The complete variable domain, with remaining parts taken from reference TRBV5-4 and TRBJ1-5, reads ETGVTQSPTHLIKTRGQQVTLRCSSQSGHNTVSWYQQALGQGPQFIFQYYREEENGRGNFPPRFSGLQFPNYSSELNVNALELDDSALYLCASSVDRGFSNQPQHFGDGTRLSIL.

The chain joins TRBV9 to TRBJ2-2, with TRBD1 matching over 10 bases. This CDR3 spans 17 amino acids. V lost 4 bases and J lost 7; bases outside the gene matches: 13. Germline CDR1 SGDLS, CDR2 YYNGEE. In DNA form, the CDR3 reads TGTGCCAGCAGCCCCACCGGGACAGGGGCTAGGAACGGGGAGCTGTTTTTT. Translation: CASSPTGTGARNGELFF.

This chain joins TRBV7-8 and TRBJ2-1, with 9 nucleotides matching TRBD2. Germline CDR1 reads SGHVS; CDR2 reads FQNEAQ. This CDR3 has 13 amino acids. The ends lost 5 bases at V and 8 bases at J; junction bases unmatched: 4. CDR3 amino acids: CASSPRTSDEQFF. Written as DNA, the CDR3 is TGTGCCAGCAGCCCGAGGACTAGCGATGAGCAGTTCTTC.